Presented here are 27 T cell receptor beta chains from one specimen sequenced in a study of blood T cell repertoires in COVID-19. Some clones are missing from TCRdb's copy, which holds only in-frame ones; the method was immunoSEQ multiplex PCR. The profile shows around 83,000 clones, around 89% of them singletons. The sample consisted of peripheral blood. These receptors were collected from a man in his sixties or seventies with active or convalescent COVID-19.

The J gene is TRBJ2-7, the V gene TRBV7-9, with D possibly matching TRBD2 (5 bases). This CDR3 spans 16 amino acids. V lost 1 base and J lost 0, with 13 bases in between. CDR1 SEHNR and CDR2 FQNEAQ come from the germline V gene (reference sequence). The CDR3 here is CASSLGSRALSYEQYF. The CDR3, as DNA: TGTGCCAGCAGCTTAGGATCGCGGGCCCTCTCCTACGAGCAGTACTTC.

The V call is TRBV9, the J call TRBJ2-1, with a possible D match to TRBD2 (6 bases). The CDR3 is 15 amino acids. V lost 2 bases and J lost 3, with 12 bases in between. Germline values: CDR1 SGDLS, CDR2 YYNGEE. The CDR3: CASSVVGLSYNEQFF. In DNA form, the CDR3 reads TGTGCCAGCAGCGTTGTGGGACTCAGCTACAATGAGCAGTTCTTC. Together with reference TRBV9 and TRBJ2-1, the CDR3 gives the full variable domain: DSGVTQTPKHLITATGQRVTLRCSPRSGDLSVYWYQQSLDQGLQFLIQYYNGEERAKGNILERFSAQQFPDLHSELNLSSLELGDSALYFCASSVVGLSYNEQFFGPGTRLTVL.

In the case of this clone: The germline gene is not matched at one end of the junction; a read error may be the cause. The chain employs TRBV7-7 and TRBJ2-1, with D tentatively TRBD2 (7 bases). This CDR3 comprises 15 residues. Germline values: CDR1 SSHAT, CDR2 FNYEAQ (reference sequence). CDR3 loop: CASSLGGVAEKEQFF. In nucleotides, the CDR3 is TGTGCTAGCAGCTTAGGGGGGGTGGCGGAGAAAGAGCAGTTCTTC.

This chain joins TRBV7-9 and TRBJ2-1, with 8 bases that match TRBD2. The germline V gene has CDR1 SEHNR and CDR2 FQNEAQ (reference sequence). The length of the CDR3 is 16 residues. J was trimmed by 7 bases and V by 5 bases; bases with no gene match: 13. The CDR3 sequence: CASSERTSIIGNEQFF. CDR3 DNA sequence: TGTGCCAGCAGCGAAAGGACTAGCATTATCGGGAATGAGCAGTTCTTC.

This clone came up once. J is TRBJ2-2 and V is TRBV5-1; TRBD1 aligns across 7 bases. The CDR3 runs to 13 residues. Per germline, CDR1 SGHRS and CDR2 YFSETQ. V lost 4 bases and J lost 7; bases outside the gene matches: 4. The CDR3, as DNA: TGCGCCAGCAGCGCACAGGGGTTCGGGGAGCTGTTTTTT. This sequence encodes CASSAQGFGELFF.

The gene calls are TRBV28 and TRBJ2-7; TRBD1 agrees at 7 bases. The germline CDR1 and CDR2 sequences are MDHEN and SYDVKM. This CDR3 contains 13 residues. V was clipped by 5 bases and J by 13 bases; unmatched bases: 14. The CDR3 DNA reads as TGTGCCAGCAGTACATCCTCGGACAGGAATGGATACTTC. Translated: CASSTSSDRNGYF.

The count of this clone is one. V usage is TRBV19 and J usage is TRBJ2-3; no clear D. The CDR3 sequence is 12 residues long. V shed 7 bases and J shed 3 bases, with 8 bases lying between them. Germline CDR1 LNHDA, CDR2 SQIVND (reference sequence). CDR3 coding DNA: TGTGCCAGTAACATCAGAACAGATACGCAGTATTTT. Its translation is CASNIRTDTQYF.

V and J are TRBV19 and TRBJ2-3; D is possibly TRBD2 (6 bases). CDR1 is LNHDA, CDR2 SQIVND, per germline (reference sequence). V shed 5 bases and J shed 3 bases, with 18 bases lying between them. This CDR3 has 16 residues. CDR3 protein: CASSSGRQFKTDTQYF. The CDR3, as DNA: TGTGCCAGTAGTTCCGGGAGACAGTTCAAAACAGATACGCAGTATTTT.

The gene calls are TRBV9 and TRBJ1-3; TRBD1 matches at 9 bases. V gave up 3 bases and J gave up 7 bases; unmatched junction bases: 5. Per the germline V gene, CDR1 is SGDLS and CDR2 is YYNGEE. The CDR3 loop spans 14 amino acids. The CDR3 spells CASSAPGQGNTIYF. CDR3 sequence (DNA): TGTGCCAGCAGCGCTCCGGGACAGGGTAACACCATATATTTT.

The chain uses TRBV5-1 and TRBJ1-3; possibly TRBD1 for D (6 bases). Germline CDR1 and CDR2: SGHRS and YFSETQ. V lost 4 bases, J lost 0 bases, and 23 bases lay in between. This CDR3 spans 19 amino acids. CDR3 in DNA: TGCGCCAGCAGCGACGGACAGCTCTCTCCCCTACGCTCTGGAAACACCATATATTTT. This sequence encodes CASSDGQLSPLRSGNTIYF.

DNA for the CDR3: TGTGCCAGCAGCTCAGGGGGAGTCTCCTACGAGCAGTACTTC. It codes for CASSSGGVSYEQYF. V and J are TRBV5-5 and TRBJ2-7; 7 positions agree with TRBD1. The J segment lost 0 bases and the V segment lost 3 bases, leaving 3 bases of the junction unmatched. This CDR3 has 14 amino acids. Germline V gene data show CDR1 as SGHKS and CDR2 as YYEKEE (reference sequence).

The chain couples TRBV14 to TRBJ1-1; no clear D gene. Germline loops: CDR1 SGHDN, CDR2 FVKESK. The V and J ends lost 1 base and 1 base respectively, with 13 bases between them. The CDR3 loop spans 16 amino acids. Written as DNA, the CDR3 is TGTGCCAGCAGCCAAGGAGGCACTCTTAGGAACACTGAAGCTTTCTTT. Encoded protein: CASSQGGTLRNTEAFF. The full variable domain, rest sourced from reference TRBV14 and TRBJ1-1, is EAGVTQFPSHSVIEKGQTVTLRCDPISGHDNLYWYRRVMGKEIKFLLHFVKESKQDESGMPNNRFLAERTGGTYSTLKVQPAELEDSGVYFCASSQGGTLRNTEAFFGQGTRLTVV.

The chain links TRBV4-1 to TRBJ2-5, with 9 bases matching TRBD2. Looked up from germline, CDR1 is MGHRA and CDR2 is YSYEKL. J gave up 3 bases and V 2 bases, and 16 bases lay outside the gene matches. This CDR3 is 19 amino acids long. The CDR3 region is CASSQPLLVSGGREETQYF. CDR3 coding DNA: TGCGCCAGCAGCCAACCCCTTTTAGTAAGCGGGGGGAGGGAAGAGACCCAGTACTTC.

This chain uses TRBV12-3 or TRBV12-4 with TRBJ2-2, with a tentative D call TRBD2 (6 bases). The CDR3 length is 13 residues. Between the trimmed V and J ends, which lost 8 bases and 7 bases, there was a span of 14 bases. CDR3 protein: CASDRSGVGELFF. As DNA, the CDR3 is TGTGCCAGCGACCGTTCGGGGGTCGGGGAGCTGTTTTTT.

The sample holds one count of this clone. The chain is built from TRBV5-6 and TRBJ1-2; D perhaps matches TRBD1 (5 bases). The CDR3 covers 13 residues. CDR1 SGHDT and CDR2 YYEEEE come from the germline V gene. Trimming took off 4 bases at V and 0 bases at J, with 7 bases between the two ends. The CDR3 coding sequence is TGTGCCAGCAGCCCAGGGCCTAACTATGGCTACACCTTC. It translates to CASSPGPNYGYTF.

This sequence joins TRBV2 and TRBJ1-2; 8 bases line up with TRBD1. Germline-derived CDR1 and CDR2 are SNHLY and FYNNEI. V was clipped by 7 bases and J by 6 bases; unmatched bases: 7. This CDR3 has 13 residues. The CDR3 DNA reads as TGTGCCAGCACAGCAGGGGGCGTCGATGGCTACACCTTC. Translation: CASTAGGVDGYTF.

This clone has a handful of counts. CDR3 sequence: CASSFGGRGYEQYF. Here the CDR3 DNA reads TGTGCCAGCAGTTTCGGGGGACGGGGATACGAGCAGTACTTC. The chain combines TRBV28 with TRBJ2-7, with a weak D call TRBD2 (6 bases). CDR1 and CDR2 from the germline V gene are MDHEN and SYDVKM. There are 14 residues in the CDR3. V was shortened by 3 bases and J by 4 bases, with 13 bases between the two germline ends.

The chain employs TRBV5-1 and TRBJ2-3; 7 bases agree with TRBD2. The CDR3 consists of 18 residues. CDR1 and CDR2 (germline): SGHRS, YFSETQ. V trimming: 1 base; J trimming: 0 bases; junction bases outside the gene matches: 11. The CDR3 nucleotides are TGCGCCAGCAGCTTGTCCCTAGCGGTTGGGGGTAGCACAGATACGCAGTATTTT. Amino acid sequence: CASSLSLAVGGSTDTQYF.

The rearrangement links TRBV28 to TRBJ2-2; D is possibly TRBD1 (6 bases). V shed 5 bases and J shed 6 bases, with 19 bases lying between them. CDR1 is MDHEN and CDR2 is SYDVKM in the germline V gene. The CDR3 sequence is 16 residues long. The CDR3 protein is CASSPYGQSYAGELFF. CDR3 sequence (DNA): TGTGCCAGCAGTCCATACGGACAGTCTTATGCCGGGGAGCTGTTTTTT. Combining the CDR3 with reference TRBV28 and TRBJ2-2 gives the whole variable domain DVKVTQSSRYLVKRTGEKVFLECVQDMDHENMFWYRQDPGLGLRLIYFSYDVKMKEKGDIPEGYSVSREKKERFSLILESASTNQTSMYLCASSPYGQSYAGELFFGEGSRLTVL.

This chain uses TRBV28 with TRBJ1-5; 11 bases are a match to TRBD1. In germline, CDR1 is MDHEN, CDR2 SYDVKM. This CDR3 has 16 amino acids. Trimming cost V 9 bases and J 2 bases; bases outside gene matches: 9. CDR3 loop: CASWTGGVSGNQPQHF. The CDR3 nucleotides are TGTGCCAGTTGGACAGGGGGCGTCAGTGGCAATCAGCCCCAGCATTTT.

This chain joins TRBV6-5 and TRBJ1-4, with D possibly matching TRBD1 (6 bases). The CDR3 is made up of 15 amino acids. V was shortened by 7 bases and J by 3 bases, with 15 bases between the two germline ends. Germline V CDR1 and CDR2: MNHEY, SVGAGI. Written as DNA, the CDR3 is TGTGCCAGCAAAAAGGGGGGGCTGGCTAATGAAAAACTGTTTTTT. Translation: CASKKGGLANEKLFF.

The chain employs TRBV2 and TRBJ1-5; TRBD1 matches 8 bases. Trimming took 3 bases from V and 2 from J; bases not matched to a gene: 6. The length of the CDR3 is 16 residues. Germline V gene lookup returns CDR1 SNHLY and CDR2 FYNNEI. This CDR3 is CASSDIEQGGNQPQHF. CDR3 DNA sequence: TGTGCCAGCAGTGACATTGAACAGGGGGGCAATCAGCCCCAGCATTTT.

This clone has just one count. The chain carries TRBV6-5 and TRBJ2-7; D ambiguous. Germline V gene sequence: CDR1 MNHEY, CDR2 SVGAGI. Trimming cost V 8 bases and J 3 bases, with 11 bases left between them. The CDR3 is 12 amino acids. CDR3 coding DNA: TGTGCCAGCGGGCTTGTGGGCTACGAGCAGTACTTC. As protein: CASGLVGYEQYF.

The genes are TRBV12-3 or TRBV12-4 and TRBJ1-2; 8 nucleotides line up with TRBD1. V trimming: 6 bases; J trimming: 6 bases; junction bases outside the gene matches: 6. The CDR3 extends over 13 amino acids. The CDR3 region has the DNA TGTGCCAGCAGCTTCGACAGGGGTAATGGCTACACCTTC. This sequence encodes CASSFDRGNGYTF.

The chain couples TRBV20-1 to TRBJ2-1; TRBD2 is a possible D gene (5 bases). This CDR3 has 14 residues. With 7 bases removed from V and 0 bases from J, the gap between germline ends came to 13 bases. The germline CDR1 and CDR2 sequences are DFQATT and SNEGSKA (reference sequence). CDR3 DNA sequence: TGCAGTGGTAGTTGGGAGAGCTCCTACAATGAGCAGTTCTTC. This sequence encodes CSGSWESSYNEQFF.

The chain carries TRBV27 and TRBJ2-7; 10 bases fit TRBD1. The CDR3 length is 15 residues. Germline lookup yields CDR1 MNHEY and CDR2 SMNVEV (reference sequence). The trim removed 6 bases at V and 4 bases at J, leaving 9 bases unmatched. In DNA form, the CDR3 reads TGTGCCAGCAGCTTTGCCCGGGGACAGGGGTACGAGCAGTACTTC. Protein sequence: CASSFARGQGYEQYF.

V usage is TRBV4-3 and J usage is TRBJ1-2; 7 bases are a match to TRBD1. J lost 4 bases, V lost 4 bases, and 6 bases had no gene match. Germline assignment: CDR1 LGHNA and CDR2 YSLEER. CDR3 length: 14 residues. The CDR3 region is CASSPQGDIYGYTF. For the CDR3, the DNA is TGCGCCAGCAGCCCCCAGGGGGACATCTATGGCTACACCTTC.